Detailed here is one TCR beta chain. Its antigen is unidentified. A much bigger clone sits one base away, suggesting this may be a read error. For blood RNA, unsorted whole blood served as the source, and germline DNA was extracted too. The input was around 530 ng total RNA; TCR beta cDNA was made from it with a constant-region primer. Libraries for TCR beta were built through three nested multiplex PCR rounds, which together made up a slightly modified ARM-PCR procedure. The first two PCR rounds used TRBV1-TRBV30 primers with a Cbeta primer, 10 cycles each. TCRdb passed the multiplex PCR reads through MiXCR, listing each CDR3 protein once. Of 300,000 to 350,000 distinct CDR3 sequences listed, around 60% are singletons. The entry originates in a study of tumor-infiltrating lymphocytes in primary liver carcinoma. General study points: Overlap between tumor regions exceeded overlap of tumor with adjacent tissue or blood. Unsorted bulk samples meant CD4+ and CD8+ repertoires went uncompared.

The CDR3 runs to 15 residues. Germline CDR1 MNHNY, CDR2 SVGAGI (reference sequence). The V gene is TRBV6-6, the J gene TRBJ1-5; 8 bases map to TRBD1. This TCR was recovered from a man aged 40-55 years with primary liver carcinoma and hepatitis B virus infection. Sequencing was done on a sample of peripheral blood. The CDR3 DNA follows: TGTACCAGCAGTCGGGGACAGGATAGCAATCAGCCCCAGCATTTT. Protein: CTSSRGQDSNQPQHF.